The 24 T cell receptor beta chains below were found in one sample sequenced in a study of identical twins. TCRdb re-analysed the 5' RACE reads in MiXCR, keeping a single row per CDR3 protein. There are more than 400,000 distinct CDR3 sequences in the sample; over 12% occur only once, and 0.44% lies in the top ten. The same sample was also used in a study of yellow fever vaccine responses in identical twins.

What was sequenced was CD4+ T cells sorted from blood. Receptors were obtained from a woman aged 18-29 years in good health.

This clonotype was counted many times. The V and J genes are TRBV12-3 or TRBV12-4 and TRBJ2-7; tentatively, D is TRBD1 (5 bases). The CDR3 loop spans 13 amino acids. Between the trimmed V and J ends, which lost 5 bases and 1 base, there was a span of 9 bases. CDR3 DNA sequence: TGTGCCAGCAGTACTGACAGTTCCTACGAGCAGTACTTC. Residues: CASSTDSSYEQYF.

The chain recombines TRBV6-1 with TRBJ2-7; TRBD2 agrees at 12 bases. CDR1 is MNHNS and CDR2 is SASEGT in the germline V gene. The CDR3 totals 15 residues. Trimming cost V 6 bases and J 6 bases; bases outside gene matches: 9. CDR3 region: CASRETSGRGFEQYF. CDR3 coding DNA: TGTGCCAGCAGGGAGACTAGCGGGAGAGGTTTCGAGCAGTACTTC.

The V gene is TRBV5-8, the J gene TRBJ2-7; 7 bases are shared with TRBD1. The ends lost 2 bases at V and 5 bases at J; junction bases unmatched: 7. This CDR3 is built from 14 residues. Per germline, CDR1 SGHTS and CDR2 YDEGEE. The CDR3 DNA reads TGTGCCAGCAGCTTCCGGACAGGAAAACACGAGCAGTACGTC. It is translated as CASSFRTGKHEQYV.

The table lists this clonotype with a few counts. The J gene is TRBJ1-6, the V gene TRBV11-1; D is perhaps TRBD1 (6 bases). Trimming removed 5 bases at V and 7 bases at J, with 12 bases between. The CDR3 totals 14 residues. Per germline, CDR1 SGHAT and CDR2 FQDESV (reference sequence). This CDR3 is CASSQEQGNSPLHF. In DNA form, the CDR3 reads TGTGCCAGCAGCCAAGAGCAGGGGAATTCACCCCTCCACTTT.

This clonotype was counted ten times or more. The V gene is TRBV3-1, the J gene TRBJ2-3; D possibly corresponds to TRBD1 (5 bases). V was cut by 1 base and J by 1 base, with 15 bases left in between. The CDR3 is 17 residues long. Germline V gives CDR1 LGHDT, CDR2 YNNKEL (reference sequence). CDR3 nucleotide sequence: TGTGCCAGCAGCCAAGCGAAGGACAATTGGGGCACAGATACGCAGTATTTT. Translation: CASSQAKDNWGTDTQYF.

This clonotype was detected a few times. The chain is built from TRBV2 and TRBJ2-7, with D possibly being TRBD1 (5 bases). The CDR3 is 13 amino acids. Per the germline V gene, CDR1 is SNHLY and CDR2 is FYNNEI. V lost 2 bases and J 5 bases, leaving 10 bases between the germline ends. This CDR3 reads CASSEQGNHEQYF. In DNA, the CDR3 is TGTGCCAGCAGTGAACAGGGTAACCACGAGCAGTACTTC.

This clonotype was observed a handful of times. This chain links TRBV7-2 with TRBJ2-7; 7 bases map to TRBD2. Looked up from germline, CDR1 is SGHTA and CDR2 is FQGNSA. The V and J ends lost 6 bases and 3 bases, in that order; junction bases with no gene match: 11. This CDR3 has 15 residues. This CDR3 reads CASRKDRDYIYEQYF. The CDR3 nucleotides are TGTGCCAGCAGAAAGGACCGGGACTACATCTACGAGCAGTACTTC.

As DNA, the CDR3 is TGTGCCAGCTCCTCTCCGGCACCCGGGGGGGCCAACGTCCTGACTTTC. It yields the protein CASSSPAPGGANVLTF. The chain recombines TRBV6-2 or TRBV6-3 with TRBJ2-6; D is ambiguous. Germline values: CDR1 MNHEY, CDR2 SVGEGT. Trimming removed 8 bases from V and 4 bases from J, with 18 bases in between. This CDR3 comprises 16 residues.

This clonotype was recorded a few times. V gene TRBV29-1 combines with J gene TRBJ2-1; 8 bases are a match to TRBD2. CDR3 length: 14 amino acids. With V trimmed by 5 bases and J by 7 bases, 10 bases remained unmatched. The V gene's germline CDR1 is SQVTM and CDR2 ANQGSEA. In nucleotides, the CDR3 is TGCAGCGTTTTGAGGCTAGTAGCGGGAAATGAGCAGTTCTTC. Translation gives CSVLRLVAGNEQFF.

V usage is TRBV7-8 and J usage is TRBJ1-1, with 7 bases fitting TRBD1. From germline, CDR1 is SGHVS and CDR2 FQNEAQ. This CDR3 is 13 amino acids long. The ends lost 8 bases at V and 4 bases at J; junction bases unmatched: 7. In DNA, the CDR3 is TGTGCCAGCTCAAGGACAGGTCCCACTGAAGCTTTCTTT. This translates into CASSRTGPTEAFF.

Ten or more counts support this clonotype. The J gene is TRBJ2-7, the V gene TRBV12-3 or TRBV12-4, with D hard to call. The V and J ends lost 4 bases and 6 bases respectively, with 16 bases between them. This CDR3 has 14 amino acids. CDR3 bases: TGTGCCAGCAGTTCGACTGGGGTTCTAGTCGAGCAGTACTTC. It specifies CASSSTGVLVEQYF.

This clonotype was observed a few times. CDR3 residues: CASSPGGIGQGPLYGYTF. The CDR3 DNA is TGTGCCAGCAGCCCAGGAGGTATCGGACAGGGACCCCTCTATGGCTACACCTTC. V usage is TRBV11-2 and J usage is TRBJ1-2; 8 bases fit TRBD1. The germline gives CDR1 SGHAT, CDR2 FQNNGV. This CDR3 spans 18 amino acids. The J segment lost 4 bases and the V segment lost 5 bases, leaving 18 bases of the junction unmatched.

There are many counts of this clonotype. The chain recombines TRBV7-8 with TRBJ1-1, with 7 bases aligning to TRBD1. V trimming: 3 bases; J trimming: 0 bases; junction bases outside the gene matches: 7. Germline CDR1 reads SGHVS; CDR2 reads FQNEAQ. The CDR3 covers 16 residues. CDR3 coding DNA: TGTGCCAGCAGCTTCACGGACAGGACTATGAACACTGAAGCTTTCTTT. This gives the protein CASSFTDRTMNTEAFF.

The genes are TRBV27 and TRBJ2-6; 8 bases match TRBD2. Trimming took 4 bases from V and 2 from J; bases not matched to a gene: 1. The CDR3 length is 15 residues. Germline CDR1 reads MNHEY; CDR2 reads SMNVEV (reference sequence). The CDR3 reads CASSSGGAGANVLTF. CDR3 nucleotide sequence: TGTGCCAGCAGTTCGGGAGGGGCTGGGGCCAACGTCCTGACTTTC. Full variable domain (rest looked up from reference TRBV27 and TRBJ2-6): EAQVTQNPRYLITVTGKKLTVTCSQNMNHEYMSWYRQDPGLGLRQIYYSMNVEVTDKGDVPEGYKVSRKEKRNFPLILESPSPNQTSLYFCASSSGGAGANVLTFGAGSRLTVL.

V gene TRBV24-1 combines with J gene TRBJ2-1; D is ambiguous. This CDR3 comprises 15 residues. CDR1 KGHDR and CDR2 SFDVKD come from the germline V gene. Trimming shortened V by 0 bases and J by 6 bases, and 11 bases separated the two germline ends. The CDR3 nucleotides are TGTGCCACCAGTGATTTGTCGGATGTCCCCAATGAGCAGTTCTTC. Amino acids: CATSDLSDVPNEQFF.

The table lists this clonotype with a few counts. The chain is built from TRBV5-1 and TRBJ2-7; D is unresolved. The CDR3 totals 16 residues. Germline V gene lookup returns CDR1 SGHRS and CDR2 YFSETQ. Between the trimmed V and J ends, which lost 0 bases and 0 bases, there was a span of 13 bases. The CDR3 region has the DNA TGCGCCAGCAGCTTGGCCGAGAGAACCCTCTCCTACGAGCAGTACTTC. Its translation is CASSLAERTLSYEQYF.

The chain is built from TRBV12-3 or TRBV12-4 and TRBJ2-7; the match to TRBD2 covers 7 bases. This CDR3 comprises 15 residues. With 6 bases clipped from V and 4 bases from J, the junction kept 12 bases outside the gene matches. In DNA, the CDR3 is TGTGCCAGCAGACTAAGGGAGGGCCTGGGTTACGAGCAGTACTTC. This gives the protein CASRLREGLGYEQYF.

The chain couples TRBV6-5 to TRBJ2-2; D gene uncertain. Per the germline V gene, CDR1 is MNHEY and CDR2 is SVGAGI. This CDR3 spans 16 amino acids. With 4 bases removed from V and 0 bases from J, the gap between germline ends came to 12 bases. CDR3 coding DNA: TGTGCCAGCAGTTCCCTCTCCCCGCCGAACACCGGGGAGCTGTTTTTT. Translating gives CASSSLSPPNTGELFF.

This clonotype has more than one count but fewer than ten. The J gene is TRBJ2-1, the V gene TRBV5-1; the match to TRBD2 covers 7 bases. The length of the CDR3 is 16 residues. V shed 0 bases and J 2 bases; nucleotides not matched to a gene: 5. From germline, CDR1 is SGHRS and CDR2 YFSETQ. The CDR3 bases are TGCGCCAGCAGCTTGGCCGCGGGAGTTACCTACAATGAGCAGTTCTTC. As protein: CASSLAAGVTYNEQFF.

CDR3: CASSPWGGSSHSGANVLTF. The CDR3 DNA follows: TGTGCCAGCAGTCCCTGGGGGGGTTCGAGCCACTCTGGGGCCAACGTCCTGACTTTC. This chain uses TRBV27 with TRBJ2-6; 7 bases match TRBD2. The CDR3 totals 19 residues. Trimming at V came to 5 bases and at J to 0 bases, leaving 13 bases not matched to a gene. The germline V gene encodes CDR1 MNHEY and CDR2 SMNVEV (reference sequence).

The rearrangement links TRBV18 to TRBJ1-1; D uncertain. V lost 2 bases to trimming and J lost 0 bases, with 10 bases between them. CDR3 length: 15 amino acids. Looked up from germline, CDR1 is KGHSH and CDR2 is LQKENI. As DNA, the CDR3 is TGTGCCAGCTCACCATGGTCCAGGCTGAACACTGAAGCTTTCTTT. Protein product: CASSPWSRLNTEAFF.

This sequence joins TRBV7-9 and TRBJ2-1; a weak D match, TRBD2 (6 bases). The CDR3 covers 16 residues. CDR1 and CDR2 (germline): SEHNR, FQNEAQ (reference sequence). Trimming pared 5 bases from V and 7 bases from J, leaving 21 bases between. CDR3 loop: CASSPAGVRAINEQFF. The CDR3 DNA reads TGTGCCAGCAGCCCAGCGGGCGTCAGGGCAATTAATGAGCAGTTCTTC.

This clonotype was counted a few times. The chain carries TRBV5-6 and TRBJ1-1; D remains unclear. The CDR3 spans 14 residues. Trimming cost V 0 bases and J 5 bases, with 11 bases left between them. Germline V lookup: CDR1 SGHDT, CDR2 YYEEEE. The CDR3 DNA sequence: TGTGCCAGCAGCTTGGGGAAAGGATGGACTGAAGCTTTCTTT. Translated: CASSLGKGWTEAFF.

The V gene is TRBV11-2, the J gene TRBJ2-2; the D gene is possibly TRBD1 (6 bases). The CDR3 runs to 18 residues. From germline, CDR1 is SGHAT and CDR2 FQNNGV. V lost 3 bases and J 1 base, leaving 18 bases between the germline ends. CDR3 loop: CASSLLPSGTRNTGELFF. CDR3 sequence (DNA): TGTGCCAGCAGCTTGTTACCTTCCGGGACAAGGAACACCGGGGAGCTGTTTTTT.